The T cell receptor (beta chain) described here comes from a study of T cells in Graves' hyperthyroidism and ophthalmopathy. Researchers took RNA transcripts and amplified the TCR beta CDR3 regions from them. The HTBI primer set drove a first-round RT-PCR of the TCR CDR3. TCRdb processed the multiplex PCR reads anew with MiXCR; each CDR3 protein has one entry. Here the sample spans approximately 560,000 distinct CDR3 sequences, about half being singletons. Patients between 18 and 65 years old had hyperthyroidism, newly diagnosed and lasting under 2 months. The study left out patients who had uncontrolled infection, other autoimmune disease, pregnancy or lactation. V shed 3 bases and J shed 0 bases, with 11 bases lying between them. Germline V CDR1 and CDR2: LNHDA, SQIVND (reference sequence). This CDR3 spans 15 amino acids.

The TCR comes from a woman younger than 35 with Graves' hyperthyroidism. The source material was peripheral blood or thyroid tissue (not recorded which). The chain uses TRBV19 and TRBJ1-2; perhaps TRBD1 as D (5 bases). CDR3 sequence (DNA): TGTGCCAGTAGTATCTCCAGGGACGCTAACTATGGCTACACCTTC. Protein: CASSISRDANYGYTF.